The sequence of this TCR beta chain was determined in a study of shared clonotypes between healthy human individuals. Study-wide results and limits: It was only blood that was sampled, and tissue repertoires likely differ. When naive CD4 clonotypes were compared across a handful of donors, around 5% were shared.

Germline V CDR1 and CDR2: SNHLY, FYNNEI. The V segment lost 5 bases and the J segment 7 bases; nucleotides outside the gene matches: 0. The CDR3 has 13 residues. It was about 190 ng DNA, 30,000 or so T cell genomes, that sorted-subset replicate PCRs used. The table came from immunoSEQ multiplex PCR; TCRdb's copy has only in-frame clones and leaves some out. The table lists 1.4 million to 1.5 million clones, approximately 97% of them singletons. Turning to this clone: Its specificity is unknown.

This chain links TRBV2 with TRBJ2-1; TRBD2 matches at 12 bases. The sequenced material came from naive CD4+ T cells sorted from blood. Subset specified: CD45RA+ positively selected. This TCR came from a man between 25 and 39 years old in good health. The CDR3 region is CASSLAGGNEQFF. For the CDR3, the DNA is TGTGCCAGCAGTCTAGCGGGGGGGAATGAGCAGTTCTTC.